These 16 T cell receptor beta chains were sequenced from one sample in a study of T cells in Graves' hyperthyroidism and ophthalmopathy. RNA transcripts were the template for amplifying TCR beta CDR3 regions. A first-round RT-PCR of the TCR CDR3 used the HTBI primer set. TCRdb itself ran the multiplex PCR reads through MiXCR, one entry per CDR3 protein. This table has 550,000 to 700,000 distinct CDR3 sequences, about 45% appearing once. The specimen sequenced was peripheral blood or thyroid tissue (not recorded which). These receptors came from an adult woman with Graves' disease, either hyperthyroidism or ophthalmopathy (not recorded which).

The chain uses TRBV7-9 and TRBJ2-3, with TRBD1 matching 9 bases. V gave up 4 bases and J gave up 4 bases; unmatched junction bases: 3. The CDR3 is 14 residues long. From germline, CDR1 is SEHNR and CDR2 FQNEAQ (reference sequence). The CDR3 sequence: CASSSDRGPDTQYF. The DNA of the CDR3 is TGTGCCAGCAGCTCGGACAGGGGTCCAGATACGCAGTATTTT.

Ten or more counts support this clonotype. The chain is built from TRBV7-9 and TRBJ2-2; weak D call: TRBD2 (6 bases). This CDR3 is built from 16 residues. Germline lookup yields CDR1 SEHNR and CDR2 FQNEAQ (reference sequence). The ends were cut back, 2 bases at V and 3 bases at J, with 13 bases in the middle. The CDR3: CASSLLDGTHTGELFF. DNA of the CDR3: TGTGCCAGCAGCTTACTCGACGGGACTCACACCGGGGAGCTGTTTTTT. The variable domain in full, completed from reference TRBV7-9 and TRBJ2-2, reads DTGVSQNPRHKITKRGQNVTFRCDPISEHNRLYWYRQTLGQGPEFLTYFQNEAQLEKSRLLSDRFSAERPKGSFSTLEIQRTEQGDSAMYLCASSLLDGTHTGELFFGEGSRLTVL.

On this clonotype: The junction departs from germline at one end; a sequencing error may be responsible. The CDR3 spells CASSQRSPPGWQEAQYF. In DNA form, the CDR3 reads TGTGCCAGCAGCCAAAGATCCCCCCCGGGGTGGCAAGAGGCCCAGTACTTC. This rearrangement joins TRBV4-2 to TRBJ2-5; D might be TRBD2 (5 bases). There are 17 residues in the CDR3. CDR1 and CDR2 (germline): LGHNA, YNFKEQ.

The rearrangement joins TRBV7-9 to TRBJ2-7; D unresolved. There are 14 residues in the CDR3. Germline CDR1 reads SEHNR; CDR2 reads FQNEAQ (reference sequence). V shed 1 base and J shed 2 bases, with 9 bases lying between them. For the CDR3, the DNA is TGTGCCAGCAGCTTAGGGGCTACAGCCTACGAGCAGTACTTC. This gives the protein CASSLGATAYEQYF.

This chain joins TRBV14 and TRBJ2-5; 7 positions agree with TRBD2. Trimming cost V 5 bases and J 2 bases; bases outside gene matches: 8. CDR3 size: 15 residues. The germline V gene encodes CDR1 SGHDN and CDR2 FVKESK. The CDR3 reads CASSAAGLRQETQYF. CDR3 coding DNA: TGTGCCAGCAGCGCCGCGGGACTACGACAAGAGACCCAGTACTTC.

In its sample, this clonotype was seen many times. The CDR3 sequence: CASSWRGDGSNTEAFF. In DNA, the CDR3 is TGCGCCAGCAGCTGGCGGGGGGATGGTTCGAACACTGAAGCTTTCTTT. This sequence joins TRBV5-1 and TRBJ1-1, with a tentative D call TRBD1 (5 bases). The CDR3 is 16 amino acids. The germline gives CDR1 SGHRS, CDR2 YFSETQ. V was trimmed by 3 bases and J by 1 base, leaving 16 bases between them.

V and J are TRBV25-1 and TRBJ2-5; D unclear. Trimming removed 11 bases at V and 4 bases at J, with 14 bases between. The CDR3 is 12 residues long. CDR1 MGHDK and CDR2 SYGVNS come from the germline V gene. The CDR3 nucleotides read TGTGCCTCGTCCACCTGGGCAGAGACCCAGTACTTC. Amino acids: CASSTWAETQYF.

This clonotype was found many times. The V call is TRBV5-1, the J call TRBJ2-7, with 8 positions matching TRBD1. V lost 5 bases and J lost 5; bases outside the gene matches: 3. The CDR3 is 12 amino acids. The germline CDR1 and CDR2 sequences are SGHRS and YFSETQ. CDR3 nucleotides: TGCGCCAGCAGTCGGACAGGGAACGAGCAGTACTTC. Its protein is CASSRTGNEQYF.

In this sample, this clonotype turned up many times. This sequence joins TRBV20-1 and TRBJ2-5, with 7 bases lining up with TRBD1. This CDR3 spans 14 amino acids. After removal of 6 bases from V and 4 bases from J, the junction contained 11 bases not matched to a gene. From germline, CDR1 is DFQATT and CDR2 SNEGSKA (reference sequence). The CDR3 spells CSAFLGGRGETQYF. The CDR3 region has the DNA TGCAGTGCCTTCCTAGGGGGCCGGGGAGAGACCCAGTACTTC.

Turning to this clonotype: This may stem from a read error, because a much larger clone lies one nucleotide away. The chain recombines TRBV6-2 or TRBV6-3 with TRBJ1-2, with unresolved D. The CDR3 has 13 residues. Germline values: CDR1 MNHEY, CDR2 SVGEGT. The CDR3 nucleotides are TGTGCCAGCAGTTACAGGGTCGTCAAAGGCTGCACCTTC. Encoded protein: CASSYRVVKGCTF.

Regarding this clonotype: Because it lacks the conserved phenylalanine or tryptophan at the end, this CDR3 is likely a read error. It is unclear where the CDR3 begins or ends on the DNA, so no DNA is shown, and the CDR3 is as TCRdb lists it. V is TRBV19 and J is TRBJ1-4; the table's D call of TRBD1 was not tested on the DNA. The CDR3 totals 9 residues, both ends included. Germline CDR1 reads LNHDA; CDR2 reads SQIVND (reference sequence). CDR3 loop: CASSRVATG.

The chain employs TRBV7-9 and TRBJ1-1; D gene uncertain. The length of the CDR3 is 12 residues. The germline CDR1 and CDR2 sequences are SEHNR and FQNEAQ (reference sequence). The ends were cut back, 5 bases at V and 10 bases at J, with 14 bases in the middle. DNA of the CDR3: TGTGCCAGCAGCCCCGAGAGGTTTGGAGCTTTCTTT. Protein product: CASSPERFGAFF.

Many counts were recorded for this clonotype. The V gene is TRBV7-9, the J gene TRBJ2-7, with D unclear. Germline values: CDR1 SEHNR, CDR2 FQNEAQ (reference sequence). This CDR3 contains 12 residues. Trimming shortened V by 6 bases and J by 6 bases, and 12 bases separated the two germline ends. For the CDR3, the DNA is TGTGCCAGCAGTTCACAAGTCGCCGAGCAGTACTTC. It translates to CASSSQVAEQYF.

V is TRBV2 and J is TRBJ1-6; D may be TRBD1 (5 bases). Trimming removed 7 bases at V and 6 bases at J, with 13 bases between. The CDR3 sequence is 14 residues long. Germline V gene data show CDR1 as SNHLY and CDR2 as FYNNEI. As DNA, the CDR3 is TGTGCCAGCAAAAGAGACAGAGCTAATTCACCCCTCCACTTT. It specifies CASKRDRANSPLHF.

This clonotype was seen more than once but under ten times. This chain joins TRBV25-1 and TRBJ2-5; 12 positions match TRBD2. The V and J ends lost 3 bases and 5 bases, in that order; junction bases with no gene match: 7. Germline assignment: CDR1 MGHDK and CDR2 SYGVNS. CDR3 length equals 16 residues. CDR3 in DNA: TGTGCCAGCAGTGACCCGCGACTAGCGGGGGCTGAGACCCAGTACTTC. Amino acids: CASSDPRLAGAETQYF.

V is TRBV7-3 and J is TRBJ1-3; perhaps TRBD1 as D (6 bases). Germline assignment: CDR1 SGHTA and CDR2 FQGTGA. This CDR3 has 15 amino acids. Trimming removed 5 bases at V and 4 bases at J, with 15 bases between. The CDR3 DNA follows: TGTGCCAGCAGCCCAACCGGACAGAAGGGAAACACCATATATTTT. This encodes CASSPTGQKGNTIYF. Looking up the rest from reference TRBV7-3 and TRBJ1-3 gives the full variable domain: GAGVSQTPSNKVTEKGKYVELRCDPISGHTALYWYRQSLGQGPEFLIYFQGTGAADDSGLPNDRFFAVRPEGSVSTLKIQRTERGDSAVYLCASSPTGQKGNTIYFGEGSWLTVV.